The clone carrying this T cell receptor beta chain was found a few times. The antigen remains unidentified. RNA extraction was followed by reverse transcription into cDNA, which acted as the sequencing template. Produced via immunoSEQ multiplex PCR; TCRdb's table is partial and in-frame only. The table has 150,000 to 200,000 clones, less than 70% seen once. The sample comes from a study of CD8+ T cells in alopecia areata. Notes on the study in general: Amid tofacitinib therapy, many expanded lesional clones stayed present in scalp and blood.

Described treatment: oral pan-JAK inhibitor, 5-10 mg twice daily. It was from alopecia areata patients that lesional scalp punch biopsies and peripheral blood were collected. Using a FACSAria, the CD4+ and CD8+ T cells were sorted from the PBMCs. The V and J ends lost 3 bases and 8 bases, in that order; junction bases with no gene match: 3. In germline, CDR1 is SGHTA, CDR2 FQGNSA. This CDR3 region has 12 residues. This chain uses TRBV7-2 with TRBJ1-1, with TRBD1 identical over 7 bases. Sequenced here: CD4+ T cells sorted from blood, sampled around week 50, from a patient treated with tofacitinib. This receptor was identified in a human donor with alopecia areata. CDR3 residues: CASSFNRGEAFF. The CDR3, as DNA: TGTGCCAGCAGCTTTAACAGGGGAGAAGCTTTCTTT.